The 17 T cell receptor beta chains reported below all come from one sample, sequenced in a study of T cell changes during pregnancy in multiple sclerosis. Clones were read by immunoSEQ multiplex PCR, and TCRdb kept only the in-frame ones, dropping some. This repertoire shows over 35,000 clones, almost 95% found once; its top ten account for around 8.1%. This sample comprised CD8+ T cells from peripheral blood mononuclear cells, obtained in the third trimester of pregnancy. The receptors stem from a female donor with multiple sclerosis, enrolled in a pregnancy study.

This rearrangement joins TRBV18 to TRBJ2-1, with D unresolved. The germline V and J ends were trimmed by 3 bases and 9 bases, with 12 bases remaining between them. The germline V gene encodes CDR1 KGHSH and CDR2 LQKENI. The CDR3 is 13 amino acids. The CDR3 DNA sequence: TGTGCCAGCTCACCGTCTAGATCAGTTGAGCAGTTCTTC. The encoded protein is CASSPSRSVEQFF.

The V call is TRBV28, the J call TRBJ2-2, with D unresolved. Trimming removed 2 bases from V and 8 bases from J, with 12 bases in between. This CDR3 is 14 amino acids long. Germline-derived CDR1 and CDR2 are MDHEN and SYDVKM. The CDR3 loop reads CASSLLDPPGELFF. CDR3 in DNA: TGTGCCAGCAGTTTACTAGACCCCCCGGGGGAGCTGTTTTTT.

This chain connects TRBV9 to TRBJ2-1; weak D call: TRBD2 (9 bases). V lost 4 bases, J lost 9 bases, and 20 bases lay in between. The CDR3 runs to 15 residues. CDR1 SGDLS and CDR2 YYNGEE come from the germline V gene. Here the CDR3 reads CASSPGGGGASEQFF. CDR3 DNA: TGTGCCAGCAGCCCAGGGGGCGGGGGGGCGAGTGAGCAGTTCTTC.

This chain's CDR3 is CASPGLVRPDTQYF. The DNA for the CDR3 is TGTGCCAGCCCAGGACTAGTGAGGCCAGATACGCAGTATTTT. This chain links TRBV2 with TRBJ2-3, with 7 bases matching TRBD2. CDR1 and CDR2 (germline): SNHLY, FYNNEI. V dropped 8 bases and J dropped 4; count of bases not matched to a gene: 9. This CDR3 has 14 residues.

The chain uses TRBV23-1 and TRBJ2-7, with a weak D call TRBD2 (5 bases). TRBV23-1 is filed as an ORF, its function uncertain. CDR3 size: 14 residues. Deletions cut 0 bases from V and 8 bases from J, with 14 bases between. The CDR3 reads CASSQSRRDKKQYF. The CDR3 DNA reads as TGCGCCAGCAGTCAATCTAGACGGGATAAGAAGCAGTACTTC.

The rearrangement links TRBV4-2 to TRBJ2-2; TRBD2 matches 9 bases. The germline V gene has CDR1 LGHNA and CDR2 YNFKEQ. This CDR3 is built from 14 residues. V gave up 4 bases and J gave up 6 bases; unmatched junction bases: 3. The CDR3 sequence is CASSPGLASGELFF. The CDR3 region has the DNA TGTGCCAGCAGCCCCGGACTAGCGTCCGGGGAGCTGTTTTTT.

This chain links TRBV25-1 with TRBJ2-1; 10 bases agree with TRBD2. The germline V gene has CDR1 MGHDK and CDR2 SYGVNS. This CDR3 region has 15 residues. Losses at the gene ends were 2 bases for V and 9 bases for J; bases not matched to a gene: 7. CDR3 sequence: CASSEAAGGRGEQFF. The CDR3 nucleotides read TGTGCCAGCAGTGAAGCAGCGGGAGGGAGGGGTGAGCAGTTCTTC. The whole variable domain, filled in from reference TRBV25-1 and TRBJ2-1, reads EADIYQTPRYLVIGTGKKITLECSQTMGHDKMYWYQQDPGMELHLIHYSYGVNSTEKGDLSSESTVSRIRTEHFPLTLESARPSHTSQYLCASSEAAGGRGEQFFGPGTRLTVL.

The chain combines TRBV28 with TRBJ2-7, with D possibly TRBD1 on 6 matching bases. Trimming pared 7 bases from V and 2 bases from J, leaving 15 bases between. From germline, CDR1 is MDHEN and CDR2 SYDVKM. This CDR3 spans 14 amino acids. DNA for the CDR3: TGTGCCAGCACCCTTGGGCAGGGGCCCTACGAGCAGTACTTC. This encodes CASTLGQGPYEQYF.

The chain's CDR3 is CASSIAQGHYGYTF. The CDR3 DNA is TGTGCCAGCAGTATAGCACAGGGGCACTATGGCTACACCTTC. The J gene is TRBJ1-2, the V gene TRBV27, with TRBD1 identical over 7 bases. Germline lookup yields CDR1 MNHEY and CDR2 SMNVEV (reference sequence). This CDR3 spans 14 amino acids. V was clipped by 5 bases and J by 3 bases; unmatched bases: 6.

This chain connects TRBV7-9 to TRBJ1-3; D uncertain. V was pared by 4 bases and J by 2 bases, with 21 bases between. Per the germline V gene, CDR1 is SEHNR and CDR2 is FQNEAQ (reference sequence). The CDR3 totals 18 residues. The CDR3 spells CASSSYREGTRAGNTIYF. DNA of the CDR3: TGTGCCAGCAGCTCCTACCGGGAGGGAACTAGAGCTGGAAACACCATATATTTT.

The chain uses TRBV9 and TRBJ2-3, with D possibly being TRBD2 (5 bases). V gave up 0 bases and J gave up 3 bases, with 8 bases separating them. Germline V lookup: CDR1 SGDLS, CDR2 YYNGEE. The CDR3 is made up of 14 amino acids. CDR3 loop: CASSVETRTDTQYF. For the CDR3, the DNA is TGTGCCAGCAGCGTAGAAACTAGGACAGATACGCAGTATTTT.

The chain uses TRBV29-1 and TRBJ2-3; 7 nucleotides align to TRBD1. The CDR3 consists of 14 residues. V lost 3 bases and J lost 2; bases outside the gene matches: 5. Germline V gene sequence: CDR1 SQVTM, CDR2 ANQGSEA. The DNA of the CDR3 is TGCAGCGTTGACTCCGGGACAGCCACAGATACGCAGTATTTT. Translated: CSVDSGTATDTQYF.

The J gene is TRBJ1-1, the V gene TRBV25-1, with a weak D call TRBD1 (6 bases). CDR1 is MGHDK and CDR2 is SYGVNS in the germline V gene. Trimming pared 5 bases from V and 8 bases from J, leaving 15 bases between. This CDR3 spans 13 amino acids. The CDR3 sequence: CASSLWGRAEAFF. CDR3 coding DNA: TGTGCCAGCAGTCTATGGGGGCGCGCAGAAGCTTTCTTT.

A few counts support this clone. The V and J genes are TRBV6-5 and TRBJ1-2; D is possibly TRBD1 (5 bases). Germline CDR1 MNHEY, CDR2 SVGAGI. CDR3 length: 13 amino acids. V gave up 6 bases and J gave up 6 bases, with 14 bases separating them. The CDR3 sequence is CASSRGWGDGYTF. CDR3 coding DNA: TGTGCCAGCAGCCGCGGATGGGGGGATGGCTACACCTTC.

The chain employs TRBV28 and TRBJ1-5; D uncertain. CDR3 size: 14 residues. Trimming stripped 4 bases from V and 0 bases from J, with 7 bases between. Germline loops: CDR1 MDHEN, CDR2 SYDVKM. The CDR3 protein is CASSSLSSNQPQHF. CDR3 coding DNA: TGTGCCAGCAGTTCTCTATCTAGCAATCAGCCCCAGCATTTT. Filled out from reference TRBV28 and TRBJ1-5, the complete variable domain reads DVKVTQSSRYLVKRTGEKVFLECVQDMDHENMFWYRQDPGLGLRLIYFSYDVKMKEKGDIPEGYSVSREKKERFSLILESASTNQTSMYLCASSSLSSNQPQHFGDGTRLSIL.

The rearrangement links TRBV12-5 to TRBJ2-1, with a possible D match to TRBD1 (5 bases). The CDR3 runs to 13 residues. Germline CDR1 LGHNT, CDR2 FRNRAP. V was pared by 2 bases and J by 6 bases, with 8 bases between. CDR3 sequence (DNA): TGTGCTAGTGGTTTGTTAGGGGTCAATGAGCAGTTCTTC. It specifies CASGLLGVNEQFF.

The CDR3 spells CASRPPGLAVNEQFF. DNA for the CDR3: TGTGCCAGCAGGCCTCCGGGACTAGCGGTCAATGAGCAGTTCTTC. The chain has TRBV2 and TRBJ2-1; TRBD2 agrees at 11 bases. Trimming removed 6 bases from V and 6 bases from J; junction bases left unmatched: 7. Germline loops: CDR1 SNHLY, CDR2 FYNNEI. The CDR3 extends over 15 amino acids.